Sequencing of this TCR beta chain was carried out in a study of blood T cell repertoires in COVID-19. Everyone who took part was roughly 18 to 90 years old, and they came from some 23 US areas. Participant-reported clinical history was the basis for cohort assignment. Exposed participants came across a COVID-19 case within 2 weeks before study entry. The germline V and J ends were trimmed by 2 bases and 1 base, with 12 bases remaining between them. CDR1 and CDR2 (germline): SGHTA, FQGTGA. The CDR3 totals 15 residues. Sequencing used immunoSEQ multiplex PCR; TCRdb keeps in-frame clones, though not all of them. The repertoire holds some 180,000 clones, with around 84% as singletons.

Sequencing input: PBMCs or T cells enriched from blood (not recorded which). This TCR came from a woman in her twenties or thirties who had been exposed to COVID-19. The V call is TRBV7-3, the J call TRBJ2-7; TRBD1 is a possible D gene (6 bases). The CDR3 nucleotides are TGTGCCAGCAGCTTAGTCGGGACAAATTCCTACGAGCAGTACTTC. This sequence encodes CASSLVGTNSYEQYF.